These 4 T cell receptor beta chains originate from one sample sequenced in a study of blood T cell repertoires in COVID-19. Libraries were prepared by immunoSEQ multiplex PCR; TCRdb keeps only in-frame clonotypes and omits some of them. The sample lists 650,000 to 800,000 clones, 70% to 90% occurring once. Sequencing input: peripheral blood. All receptors derive from a woman younger than 35 with acute or convalescent COVID-19.

This clone was observed once. This chain uses TRBV6-4 with TRBJ1-2, with a tentative D call TRBD1 (5 bases). This CDR3 is built from 15 residues. From germline, CDR1 is MRHNA and CDR2 SNTAGT. The ends were cut back, 7 bases at V and 4 bases at J, with 19 bases in the middle. The CDR3 here is CASTEQARRIYGYTF. The CDR3 DNA follows: TGTGCCAGCACGGAACAGGCCCGCCGTATCTATGGCTACACCTTC.

This chain joins TRBV6-6 and TRBJ2-3; 8 bases line up with TRBD2. The length of the CDR3 is 16 residues. V shed 7 bases, J shed 0 bases, and the junction held 9 bases outside the gene matches. Looked up from germline, CDR1 is MNHNY and CDR2 is SVGAGI (reference sequence). The CDR3 nucleotides are TGTGCCAGCACCAAAAGCGGGGGCCCTAGCACAGATACGCAGTATTTT. This gives the protein CASTKSGGPSTDTQYF.

The rearrangement uses TRBV10-2 and TRBJ2-2, with TRBD1 matching over 8 bases. In germline, CDR1 is WSHSY, CDR2 SAAADI. The CDR3 runs to 14 residues. J lost 1 base, V lost 10 bases, and 5 bases had no gene match. The CDR3 DNA follows: TGCGCCACCCGACAGGGGTTGAACACCGGGGAGCTGTTTTTT. It specifies CATRQGLNTGELFF.

The V call is TRBV5-4, the J call TRBJ2-2; 7 nucleotides align to TRBD2. Trimming at V came to 2 bases and at J to 1 base, leaving 2 bases not matched to a gene. The CDR3 totals 15 residues. The V gene's germline CDR1 is SGHNT and CDR2 YYREEE (reference sequence). CDR3: CASSFGTMNTGELFF. The CDR3 DNA follows: TGTGCCAGCAGCTTTGGGACTATGAACACCGGGGAGCTGTTTTTT.